The TCR beta chain under discussion was sequenced for a study of response to subunit inactivated influenza vaccine. This clonotype was detected a few times. This CDR3 region has 16 residues. V was pared by 5 bases and J by 8 bases, with 24 bases between. TCRdb ran MiXCR on the RT-PCR reads and lists one entry per CDR3 protein. The profile shows 500,000 to 600,000 distinct CDR3 sequences, 11% of them singletons. These data are also associated with another study on T cells expressing NK-cell markers. Per that study: TCR beta libraries carry UMIs added by 5'RACE template switching. Each TCR beta repertoire originated in sorted T cells that were CD3+CD56+NKG2C+, CD3+CD56+NKG2C- or CD3+CD56-NKG2C+. Roughly six donors showed dominant NKG2C+ clonotypes comprising about 1.0-7.0% of their CD8+ T cells. Several donors likewise had their CD3+CD56-NKG2C+ fraction led by these clonotypes. Whether expanded NKG2C-expressing T cell clones recognize HCMV is unknown.

The receptor comes from a man aged 50 or older who received an inactivated influenza vaccine. The gene calls are TRBV12-3 or TRBV12-4 and TRBJ1-1, with D tentatively TRBD1 (5 bases). The material sequenced was PBMCs from blood, taken on the day of vaccination. CDR3: CASSGGVFGNGVEAFF. In DNA form, the CDR3 reads TGTGCCAGCAGTGGGGGAGTTTTCGGGAACGGGGTCGAAGCTTTCTTT.